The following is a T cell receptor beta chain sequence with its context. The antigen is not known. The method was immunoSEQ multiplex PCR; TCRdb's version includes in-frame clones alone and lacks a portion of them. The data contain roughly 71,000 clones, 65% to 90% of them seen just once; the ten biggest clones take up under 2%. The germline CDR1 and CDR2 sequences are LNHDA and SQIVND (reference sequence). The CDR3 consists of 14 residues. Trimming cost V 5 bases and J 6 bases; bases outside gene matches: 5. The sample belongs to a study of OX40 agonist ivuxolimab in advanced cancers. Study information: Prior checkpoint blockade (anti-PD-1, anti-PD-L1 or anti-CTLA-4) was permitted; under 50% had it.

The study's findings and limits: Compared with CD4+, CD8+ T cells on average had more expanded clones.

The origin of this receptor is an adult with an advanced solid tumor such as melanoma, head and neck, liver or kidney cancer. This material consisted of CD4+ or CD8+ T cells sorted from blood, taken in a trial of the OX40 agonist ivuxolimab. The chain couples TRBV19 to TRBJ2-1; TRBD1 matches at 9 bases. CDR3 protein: CASSGDRVVNEQFF. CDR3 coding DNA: TGTGCCAGTAGTGGGGACAGGGTTGTCAATGAGCAGTTCTTC.